This T cell receptor beta chain was observed in a study of blood T cell repertoires in COVID-19. Across the study: PBMCs, B-cell-depleted T cells, or T cells were the source of the cDNA or gDNA that made up the material.

Sequencing used immunoSEQ multiplex PCR; TCRdb keeps in-frame clones, though not all of them. In the table there are about 130,000 clones, more than 60% of which are singletons. The CDR3 loop spans 13 amino acids. V shed 3 bases and J 6 bases; nucleotides not matched to a gene: 4. The germline V gene has CDR1 LNHDA and CDR2 SQIVND (reference sequence). The clonotype comes from a woman in her sixties or seventies with acute or convalescent COVID-19. The specimen was peripheral blood. The chain is built from TRBV19 and TRBJ2-7; TRBD2 agrees at 8 bases. The CDR3 nucleotides are TGTGCCAGTAGTATTGGACTAGCAGGCGAGCAGTACTTC. It is translated as CASSIGLAGEQYF.